The clone carrying this T cell receptor (beta chain) has only one observation. The sample comes from a study of blood T cell repertoires in COVID-19. Produced via immunoSEQ multiplex PCR; TCRdb's table is partial and in-frame only. Counted here are about 200,000 clones, about four fifths occurring once; the ten biggest clones make up about 8.9%. The CDR3 is 16 residues long. Germline V gives CDR1 MNHEY, CDR2 SVGAGI. Trimming left V 4 bases short and J 1 base short, with 15 bases between. J is TRBJ2-3 and V is TRBV6-5; D might be TRBD2 (5 bases). The clonotype was recovered from a woman aged 45 to 65 with acute COVID-19. The source material was PBMCs or T cells enriched from blood (not recorded which). CDR3 nucleotide sequence: TGTGCCAGCAGTTCAATGAGCCGCGGGCGCACAGATACGCAGTATTTT. Translating gives CASSSMSRGRTDTQYF.